These 12 T cell receptor beta chains share one sample of origin, sequenced in a study of blood T cells in healthy people across ages. Sample-barcoded 5' priming and a J-beta primer mix drove a second PCR of roughly 7 to 11 cycles. In TCRdb, the 5' RACE reads were re-called with MiXCR into one record per CDR3 protein. The sample yields some 1.8 million distinct CDR3 sequences, about two fifths seen once. Sequenced material: blood. All receptors derive from a human donor in good health.

The rearrangement links TRBV5-1 to TRBJ2-2; TRBD1 might be the D (6 bases). Germline CDR1 and CDR2: SGHRS and YFSETQ. CDR3 length: 18 amino acids. Trimming shortened V by 2 bases and J by 4 bases, and 21 bases separated the two germline ends. In DNA form, the CDR3 reads TGCGCCAGCAGCTTTGCAATCTACAGGGACCCATCCACCGGGGAGCTGTTTTTT. Residues: CASSFAIYRDPSTGELFF.

This sequence joins TRBV15 and TRBJ2-7, with D perhaps assigned TRBD1 or TRBD2 (5 bases each). V was clipped by 3 bases and J by 1 base, with 13 bases between them. The CDR3 contains 15 residues. Germline V CDR1 and CDR2: LNHNV, YYDKDF (reference sequence). This CDR3 is CATSRSRGPSYEQYF. The CDR3 DNA is TGTGCCACCAGCAGGAGTCGGGGACCGTCCTACGAGCAGTACTTC.

The chain has TRBV7-3 and TRBJ2-5; tentative D call: TRBD2 (6 bases). The CDR3 spans 13 residues. Trimming shortened V by 11 bases and J by 5 bases, and 18 bases separated the two germline ends. The germline CDR1 and CDR2 sequences are SGHTA and FQGTGA. CDR3 sequence reads: CAGQRLVTETQYF. The CDR3 DNA follows: TGTGCCGGACAACGACTAGTCACGGAGACCCAGTACTTC. The full variable domain, completed using reference TRBV7-3 and TRBJ2-5, is GAGVSQTPSNKVTEKGKYVELRCDPISGHTALYWYRQSLGQGPEFLIYFQGTGAADDSGLPNDRFFAVRPEGSVSTLKIQRTERGDSAVYLCAGQRLVTETQYFGPGTRLLVL.

This clonotype was counted only a few times. The chain uses TRBV20-1 and TRBJ1-1; the D gene is possibly TRBD1 (5 bases). V was shortened by 4 bases and J by 5 bases, with 17 bases between the two germline ends. Germline V CDR1 and CDR2: DFQATT, SNEGSKA (reference sequence). This CDR3 region has 14 residues. CDR3 in amino acids: CSAIPGSSGTEAFF. The CDR3 bases are TGCAGTGCTATACCAGGGTCTTCGGGGACTGAAGCTTTCTTT.

The rearrangement joins TRBV12-3 or TRBV12-4 to TRBJ2-1, with 11 bases identical to TRBD2. The CDR3 consists of 13 residues. Trimming removed 9 bases from V and 6 bases from J; junction bases left unmatched: 4. In nucleotides, the CDR3 is TGTGCCAGTAGACTAGCGGGGCCCAATGAGCAGTTCTTC. This gives the protein CASRLAGPNEQFF.

This clonotype turned up a few times. V usage is TRBV29-1 and J usage is TRBJ2-7, with D tentatively TRBD1 (6 bases). This CDR3 spans 15 amino acids. The V gene's germline CDR1 is SQVTM and CDR2 ANQGSEA. The V end was cut by 0 bases, the J end by 1 base, with 13 bases between. CDR3 in amino acids: CSVEDKGGNSYEQYF. The CDR3 DNA reads as TGCAGCGTTGAAGATAAAGGGGGTAATTCCTACGAGCAGTACTTC.

This sequence joins TRBV12-5 and TRBJ1-1, with D hard to call. The CDR3 consists of 15 residues. Germline CDR1 and CDR2: LGHNT and FRNRAP. The V end was cut by 2 bases, the J end by 5 bases, with 15 bases between. The CDR3 region is CASGLRRSYGTEAFF. The CDR3 DNA reads TGTGCTAGTGGTTTGCGCAGGTCCTATGGTACTGAAGCTTTCTTT.

The genes are TRBV7-2 and TRBJ2-5; TRBD1 agrees at 8 bases. CDR3 length: 13 residues. Germline V gene data show CDR1 as SGHTA and CDR2 as FQGNSA. The V segment lost 5 bases and the J segment 4 bases; nucleotides outside the gene matches: 3. CDR3 sequence (DNA): TGTGCCAGCAGCCAGGACAGGGCAGAGACCCAGTACTTC. Its protein product is CASSQDRAETQYF.

The CDR3 here is CASSSSGTLGYYEQYF. The DNA for the CDR3 is TGTGCCAGCAGTTCCTCGGGCACCCTTGGGTACTACGAGCAGTACTTC. The V gene is TRBV28, the J gene TRBJ2-7; D unclear. Trimming shortened V by 4 bases and J by 3 bases, and 19 bases separated the two germline ends. The germline V gene has CDR1 MDHEN and CDR2 SYDVKM. This CDR3 has 16 amino acids.

This CDR3 reads CASSKTGSIAKNIQYF. The CDR3 region has the DNA TGTGCCAGCAGCAAGACAGGGAGCATAGCCAAAAACATTCAGTACTTC. The chain is built from TRBV13 and TRBJ2-4, with TRBD1 matching over 7 bases. Germline V gives CDR1 PRHDT, CDR2 FYEKMQ (reference sequence). This CDR3 comprises 16 residues. The V segment lost 5 bases and the J segment 0 bases; nucleotides outside the gene matches: 7.

CDR3 coding DNA: TGCAGTGCCCAGGGACAGGGAAGAAACACCATATATTTT. Translated, it gives CSAQGQGRNTIYF. This rearrangement joins TRBV20-1 to TRBJ1-3; 9 bases match TRBD1. CDR3 length: 13 residues. From germline, CDR1 is DFQATT and CDR2 SNEGSKA (reference sequence). V shed 6 bases and J 5 bases; nucleotides not matched to a gene: 5.

This clonotype has only a few counts. This chain connects TRBV28 to TRBJ2-1; 11 nucleotides line up with TRBD2. The trim removed 4 bases at V and 3 bases at J, leaving 14 bases unmatched. CDR1 is MDHEN and CDR2 is SYDVKM in the germline V gene. This CDR3 region has 19 residues. The CDR3 DNA follows: TGTGCCAGCAGTTCCCGGACCTTAGCGGGGGGGACTGGCTACAATGAGCAGTTCTTC. It is translated as CASSSRTLAGGTGYNEQFF.